This TCR beta chain was recovered during a study of CXCR3-negative and CXCR3-positive naive CD8 T cells. With UMI labels, 5' RACE was used to prepare the TRB cDNA libraries. Reanalyzing the 5' RACE reads, TCRdb keeps one entry per CDR3 protein, without DNA. This repertoire includes 92,000 or so distinct CDR3 sequences. Study-wide points: Naive CXCR3-negative and CXCR3-positive cells had similar TRBV-TRBJ usage; memory differed. CXCR3 expression partially decreased after cryopreservation; most assays used fresh PBMCs. Diversity ran similarly high across both naive subsets but far lower in memory CD8+ cells.

Of note for this clonotype: The target antigen is unknown.

Germline CDR1 SGHDN, CDR2 FVKESK. The CDR3 extends over 14 amino acids. Researchers reported sorting every CD8+ T cell subset in triplicate, 330,000 or so cells per sort. The sample taken for sequencing was naive CXCR3- CD8+ T cells from blood. Stated subset: CD45RO-CCR7+CD27+CD95- naive CD8+ T cells lacking CXCR3 (TNR3-). The chain combines TRBV14 with TRBJ1-4; TCRdb lists TRBD1, though no DNA is available to test this call. The source is a human donor in good health. Some clones in this sample may be carry-over from other donors' samples. Here the CDR3 reads CASSRTGANVKLFF.